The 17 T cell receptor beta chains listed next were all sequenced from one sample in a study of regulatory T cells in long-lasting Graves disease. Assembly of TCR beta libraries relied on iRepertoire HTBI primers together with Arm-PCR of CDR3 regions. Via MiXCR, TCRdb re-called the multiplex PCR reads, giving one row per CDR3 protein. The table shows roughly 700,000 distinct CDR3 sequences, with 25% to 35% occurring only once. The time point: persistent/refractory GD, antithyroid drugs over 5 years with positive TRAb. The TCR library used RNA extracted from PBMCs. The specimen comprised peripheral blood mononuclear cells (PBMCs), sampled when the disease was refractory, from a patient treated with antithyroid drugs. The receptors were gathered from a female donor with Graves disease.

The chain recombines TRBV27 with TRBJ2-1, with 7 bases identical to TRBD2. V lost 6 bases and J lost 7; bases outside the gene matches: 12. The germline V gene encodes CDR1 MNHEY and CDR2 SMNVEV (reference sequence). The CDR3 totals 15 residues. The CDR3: CASSPGLERLNEQFF. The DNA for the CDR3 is TGTGCCAGCAGCCCCGGACTAGAAAGGCTTAATGAGCAGTTCTTC.

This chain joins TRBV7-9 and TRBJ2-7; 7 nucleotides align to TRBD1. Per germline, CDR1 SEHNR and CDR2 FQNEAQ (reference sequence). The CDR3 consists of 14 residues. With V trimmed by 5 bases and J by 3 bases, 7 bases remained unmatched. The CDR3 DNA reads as TGTGCCAGCAGCCCCGACAGGGTAATCTACGAGCAGTACTTC. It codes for CASSPDRVIYEQYF. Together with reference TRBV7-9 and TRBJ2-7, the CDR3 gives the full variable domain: DTGVSQNPRHKITKRGQNVTFRCDPISEHNRLYWYRQTLGQGPEFLTYFQNEAQLEKSRLLSDRFSAERPKGSFSTLEIQRTEQGDSAMYLCASSPDRVIYEQYFGPGTRLTVT.

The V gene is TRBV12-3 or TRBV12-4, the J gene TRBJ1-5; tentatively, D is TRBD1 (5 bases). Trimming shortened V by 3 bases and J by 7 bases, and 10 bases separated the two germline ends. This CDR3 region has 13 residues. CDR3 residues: CASSLKEGQPQHF. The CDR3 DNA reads TGTGCCAGCAGTTTGAAGGAGGGGCAGCCCCAGCATTTT.

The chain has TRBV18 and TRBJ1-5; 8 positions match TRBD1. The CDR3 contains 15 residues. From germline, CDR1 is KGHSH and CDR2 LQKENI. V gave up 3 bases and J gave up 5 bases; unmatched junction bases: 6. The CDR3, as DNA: TGTGCCAGCTCACCTACCGACAGGGGAGATCAGCCCCAGCATTTT. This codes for CASSPTDRGDQPQHF.

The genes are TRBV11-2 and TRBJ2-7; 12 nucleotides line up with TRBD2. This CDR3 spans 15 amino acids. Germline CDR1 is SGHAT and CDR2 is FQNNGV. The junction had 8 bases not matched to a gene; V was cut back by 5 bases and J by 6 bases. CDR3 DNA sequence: TGTGCCAGCAGCCTAACCCTACTAGCGGGAGGCGAGCAGTACTTC. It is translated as CASSLTLLAGGEQYF.

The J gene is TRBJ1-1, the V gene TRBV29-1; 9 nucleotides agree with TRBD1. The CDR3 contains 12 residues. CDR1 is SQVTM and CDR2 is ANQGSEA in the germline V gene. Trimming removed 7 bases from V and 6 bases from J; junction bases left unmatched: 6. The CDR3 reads CSGGTGLPEAFF. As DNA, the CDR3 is TGCAGCGGGGGGACAGGGCTCCCTGAAGCTTTCTTT.

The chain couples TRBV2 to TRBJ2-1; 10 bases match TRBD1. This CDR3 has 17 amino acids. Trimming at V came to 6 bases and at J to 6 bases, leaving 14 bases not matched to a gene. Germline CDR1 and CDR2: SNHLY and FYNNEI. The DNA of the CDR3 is TGTGCCAGCAGAAGCCGTCGTGGGGGGACAGGGGTCAATGAGCAGTTCTTC. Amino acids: CASRSRRGGTGVNEQFF.

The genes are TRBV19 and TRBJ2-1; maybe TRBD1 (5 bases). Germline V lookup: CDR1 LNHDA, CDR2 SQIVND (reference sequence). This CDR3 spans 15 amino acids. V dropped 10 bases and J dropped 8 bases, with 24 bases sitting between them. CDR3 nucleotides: TGTGCCACCACTCAGGGTCAGGGATGGGTAGATGAGCAGTTCTTC. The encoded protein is CATTQGQGWVDEQFF.

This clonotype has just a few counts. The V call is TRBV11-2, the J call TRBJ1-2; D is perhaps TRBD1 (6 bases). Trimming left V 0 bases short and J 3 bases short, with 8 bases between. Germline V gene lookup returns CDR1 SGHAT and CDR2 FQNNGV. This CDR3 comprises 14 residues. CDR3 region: CASSLDPGDYGYTF. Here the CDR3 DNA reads TGTGCCAGCAGCTTAGATCCAGGGGACTATGGCTACACCTTC.

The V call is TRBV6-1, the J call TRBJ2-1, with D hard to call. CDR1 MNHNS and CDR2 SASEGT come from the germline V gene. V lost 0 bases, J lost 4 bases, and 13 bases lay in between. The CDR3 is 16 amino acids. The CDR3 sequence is CASSEATNPIYNEQFF. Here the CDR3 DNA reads TGTGCCAGCAGTGAAGCTACCAACCCTATATACAATGAGCAGTTCTTC.

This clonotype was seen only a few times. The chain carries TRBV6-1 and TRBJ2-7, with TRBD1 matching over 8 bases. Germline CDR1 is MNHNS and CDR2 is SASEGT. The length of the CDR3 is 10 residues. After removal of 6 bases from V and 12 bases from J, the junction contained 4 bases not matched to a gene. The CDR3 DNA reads TGTGCCAGCAGGGGACAGGCGTCGTACTTC. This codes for CASRGQASYF.

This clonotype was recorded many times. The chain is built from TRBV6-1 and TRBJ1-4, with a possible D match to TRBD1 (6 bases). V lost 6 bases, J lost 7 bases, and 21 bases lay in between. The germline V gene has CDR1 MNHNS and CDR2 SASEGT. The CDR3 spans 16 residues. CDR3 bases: TGTGCCAGCAGACATGCGCGGGGGCGAGGATCTGAAAAACTGTTTTTT. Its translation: CASRHARGRGSEKLFF.

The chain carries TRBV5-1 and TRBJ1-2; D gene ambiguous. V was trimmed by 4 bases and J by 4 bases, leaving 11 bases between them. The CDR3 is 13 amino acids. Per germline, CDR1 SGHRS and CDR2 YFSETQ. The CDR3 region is CASSPVGGYGYTF. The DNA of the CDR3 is TGCGCCAGCAGCCCGGTCGGCGGCTATGGCTACACCTTC.

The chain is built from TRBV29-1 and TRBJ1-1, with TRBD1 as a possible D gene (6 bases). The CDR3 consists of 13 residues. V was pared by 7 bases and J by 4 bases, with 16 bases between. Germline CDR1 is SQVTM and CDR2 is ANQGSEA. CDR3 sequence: CSGADSSATEAFF. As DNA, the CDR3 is TGCAGCGGTGCGGACAGTTCGGCCACTGAAGCTTTCTTT.

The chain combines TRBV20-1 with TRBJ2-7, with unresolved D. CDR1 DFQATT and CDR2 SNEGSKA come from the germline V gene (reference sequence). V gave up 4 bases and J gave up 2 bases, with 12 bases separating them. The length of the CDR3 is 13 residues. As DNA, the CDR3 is TGCAGTGCTATCCTTCCGGTTACCTACGAGCAGTACTTC. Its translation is CSAILPVTYEQYF.

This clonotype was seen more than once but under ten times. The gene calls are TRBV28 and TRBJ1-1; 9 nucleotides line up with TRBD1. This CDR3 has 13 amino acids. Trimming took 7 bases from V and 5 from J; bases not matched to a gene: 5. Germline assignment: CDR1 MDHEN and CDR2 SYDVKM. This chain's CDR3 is CASKTGGLTEAFF. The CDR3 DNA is TGTGCCAGCAAAACAGGGGGCCTTACTGAAGCTTTCTTT.

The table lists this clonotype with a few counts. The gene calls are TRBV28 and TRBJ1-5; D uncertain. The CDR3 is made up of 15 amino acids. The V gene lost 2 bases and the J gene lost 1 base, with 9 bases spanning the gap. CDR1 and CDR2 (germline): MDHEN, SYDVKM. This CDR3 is CASSLVQISNQPQHF. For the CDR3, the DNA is TGTGCCAGCAGTTTAGTCCAGATCAGCAATCAGCCCCAGCATTTT.